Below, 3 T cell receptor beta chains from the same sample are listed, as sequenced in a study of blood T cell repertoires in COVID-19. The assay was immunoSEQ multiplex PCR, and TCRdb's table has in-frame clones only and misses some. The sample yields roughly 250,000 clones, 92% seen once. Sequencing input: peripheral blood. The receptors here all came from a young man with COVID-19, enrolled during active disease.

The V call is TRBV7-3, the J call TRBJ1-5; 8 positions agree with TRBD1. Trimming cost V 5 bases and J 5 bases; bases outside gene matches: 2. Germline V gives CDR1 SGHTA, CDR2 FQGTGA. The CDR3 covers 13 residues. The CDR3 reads CASSQDRDQPQHF. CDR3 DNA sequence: TGTGCCAGCAGCCAGGACAGGGATCAGCCCCAGCATTTT.

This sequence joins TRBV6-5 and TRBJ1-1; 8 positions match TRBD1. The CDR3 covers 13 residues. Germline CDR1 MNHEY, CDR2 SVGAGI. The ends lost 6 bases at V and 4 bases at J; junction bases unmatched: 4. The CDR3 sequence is CASSVQGGTEAFF. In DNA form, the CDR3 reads TGTGCCAGCAGCGTACAGGGGGGCACTGAAGCTTTCTTT.

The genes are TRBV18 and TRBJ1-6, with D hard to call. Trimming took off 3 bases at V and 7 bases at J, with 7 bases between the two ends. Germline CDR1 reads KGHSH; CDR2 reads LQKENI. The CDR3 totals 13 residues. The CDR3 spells CASSPKQNSPLHF. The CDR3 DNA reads TGTGCCAGCTCACCGAAACAAAATTCACCCCTCCACTTT.